A selection of T cell receptor beta chains follows, all from one sample in a study of shared clonotypes between healthy human individuals. This table comes from immunoSEQ multiplex PCR, and its TCRdb copy is limited to in-frame clones, with some not included. The data contain roughly 850,000 clones, 90% to 98% of them singletons. The specimen sequenced was naive CD8+ T cells sorted from blood. Receptors were obtained from a man under 40 in good health. The CDR3 runs from the conserved cysteine through the conserved F or W. The D gene is left open where the match is weak. Expanded clones are given a class, and other clones once, few, many or no size at all.

j_call: TRBJ2-3; d_call: TRBD2; v_call: TRBV9; clone_size: once; cdr3_aa: CASSSSGSIADTQYF
j_call: TRBJ2-3; d_call: .; v_call: TRBV7-9; clone_size: .; cdr3_aa: CASSPRTDTQYF
j_call: TRBJ2-7; d_call: TRBD2; v_call: TRBV28; clone_size: .; cdr3_aa: CASSQGGRGAQRYEQYF
j_call: TRBJ2-3; d_call: .; v_call: TRBV7-8; clone_size: .; cdr3_aa: CASSFIPLRPEVPDTQYF
j_call: TRBJ2-7; d_call: .; v_call: TRBV4-3; clone_size: .; cdr3_aa: CASSDESYEQYF
j_call: TRBJ1-2; d_call: .; v_call: TRBV13; clone_size: .; cdr3_aa: CASSLGSHYGYTF
j_call: TRBJ2-4; d_call: TRBD2; v_call: TRBV18; clone_size: .; cdr3_aa: CASSPLETSESNPLAKNIQYF
j_call: TRBJ2-2; d_call: .; v_call: TRBV7-2; clone_size: .; cdr3_aa: CASSWAGNTGELFF
j_call: TRBJ2-7; d_call: .; v_call: TRBV4-2; clone_size: .; cdr3_aa: CASSQDLTSYEQYF
j_call: TRBJ1-1; d_call: TRBD1; v_call: TRBV4-3; clone_size: once; cdr3_aa: CASSATSRGYQNTEAFF
j_call: TRBJ1-2; d_call: .; v_call: TRBV9; clone_size: once; cdr3_aa: CASSVEGDDYGYTF
j_call: TRBJ2-5; d_call: .; v_call: TRBV30; clone_size: .; cdr3_aa: CAWSGEGAEETQYF
j_call: TRBJ2-3; d_call: TRBD1; v_call: TRBV6-6; clone_size: few; cdr3_aa: CASSYRTGMEDTQYF
j_call: TRBJ2-7; d_call: TRBD2; v_call: TRBV19; clone_size: .; cdr3_aa: CASSIGTSGYEQYF
j_call: TRBJ2-1; d_call: TRBD2; v_call: TRBV7-9; clone_size: .; cdr3_aa: CASSSPGLADYNEQFF
j_call: TRBJ1-1; d_call: TRBD1; v_call: TRBV11-2; clone_size: once; cdr3_aa: CASSLDWWDRGPNTEAFF
j_call: TRBJ2-2; d_call: .; v_call: TRBV4-1; clone_size: .; cdr3_aa: CASSQGDPASGELFF
j_call: TRBJ2-7; d_call: .; v_call: TRBV2; clone_size: .; cdr3_aa: CASGWGANYEQYF
j_call: TRBJ2-7; d_call: .; v_call: TRBV29-1; clone_size: .; cdr3_aa: CSVVYISDDEQYF
j_call: TRBJ2-7; d_call: TRBD2; v_call: TRBV5-1; clone_size: few; cdr3_aa: CASSFSGPTYEQYF
j_call: TRBJ1-1; d_call: .; v_call: TRBV10-2; clone_size: once; cdr3_aa: CASSESEGLNTEAFF
j_call: TRBJ2-1; d_call: TRBD1; v_call: TRBV2; clone_size: .; cdr3_aa: CASLDRTDYNEQFF
j_call: TRBJ1-2; d_call: .; v_call: TRBV28; clone_size: .; cdr3_aa: CASSLGVALGYTF
j_call: TRBJ1-2; d_call: TRBD1; v_call: TRBV11-2; clone_size: .; cdr3_aa: CASSTTGGTFYGYTF
j_call: TRBJ2-7; d_call: .; v_call: TRBV7-9; clone_size: .; cdr3_aa: CASSLSTYEQYF
j_call: TRBJ2-7; d_call: .; v_call: TRBV11-2; clone_size: .; cdr3_aa: CAIRSRVSYEQYF
j_call: TRBJ2-3; d_call: TRBD2; v_call: TRBV5-1; clone_size: .; cdr3_aa: CASSSPILAGGPLSDTQYF
j_call: TRBJ1-2; d_call: .; v_call: TRBV27; clone_size: .; cdr3_aa: CASSLGTNYGYTF
j_call: TRBJ2-3; d_call: .; v_call: TRBV6-1; clone_size: .; cdr3_aa: CASSVSFTDTQYF
j_call: TRBJ1-6; d_call: .; v_call: TRBV4-3; clone_size: .; cdr3_aa: CASSQEQGGDSPLHF
j_call: TRBJ1-2; d_call: .; v_call: TRBV13; clone_size: .; cdr3_aa: CASSLGRGGGYTF
j_call: TRBJ2-7; d_call: TRBD1; v_call: TRBV4-1; clone_size: .; cdr3_aa: CASSQVGQGLSYEQYF
j_call: TRBJ2-7; d_call: .; v_call: TRBV11-2; clone_size: few; cdr3_aa: CASRSTSHEQYF
j_call: TRBJ1-5; d_call: .; v_call: TRBV13; clone_size: .; cdr3_aa: CASSTRTRPDQPQHF
j_call: TRBJ2-1; d_call: .; v_call: TRBV7-9; clone_size: .; cdr3_aa: CASTRGHEQFF
j_call: TRBJ2-3; d_call: TRBD2; v_call: TRBV29-1; clone_size: .; cdr3_aa: CSVEGGLAGVDTQYF
j_call: TRBJ2-1; d_call: .; v_call: TRBV4-1; clone_size: .; cdr3_aa: CASSQAGDEQFF
j_call: TRBJ1-2; d_call: .; v_call: TRBV29-1; clone_size: .; cdr3_aa: CSVESTRGPDGYTF
j_call: TRBJ2-1; d_call: .; v_call: TRBV6-6; clone_size: .; cdr3_aa: CASSYSAEAGNEQFF
j_call: TRBJ2-7; d_call: .; v_call: TRBV10-2; clone_size: few; cdr3_aa: CASSPFGTIYGEQYF
j_call: TRBJ2-1; d_call: .; v_call: TRBV9; clone_size: .; cdr3_aa: CASSVGGGPSYNEQFF
j_call: TRBJ2-7; d_call: TRBD1; v_call: TRBV5-1; clone_size: .; cdr3_aa: CASSFRDRADEQYF
j_call: TRBJ2-5; d_call: .; v_call: TRBV6-4; clone_size: .; cdr3_aa: CASTRPGETQYF
j_call: TRBJ2-2; d_call: TRBD1; v_call: TRBV14; clone_size: .; cdr3_aa: CASSQAQQGAMNTGELFF
j_call: TRBJ2-7; d_call: TRBD1; v_call: TRBV5-1; clone_size: .; cdr3_aa: CASSGGTGLFYEQYF
j_call: TRBJ2-2; d_call: .; v_call: TRBV27; clone_size: .; cdr3_aa: CASKTPQTGTGELFF
j_call: TRBJ2-2; d_call: TRBD2; v_call: TRBV27; clone_size: .; cdr3_aa: CASSSISGRGAGELFF
j_call: TRBJ2-5; d_call: .; v_call: TRBV6-4; clone_size: .; cdr3_aa: CASSDPQVGRGTQYF
j_call: TRBJ1-2; d_call: .; v_call: TRBV5-1; clone_size: .; cdr3_aa: CARAPGREEVTGYTF
j_call: TRBJ2-5; d_call: .; v_call: TRBV7-9; clone_size: .; cdr3_aa: CASSQGPSIETQYF
j_call: TRBJ2-5; d_call: TRBD1; v_call: TRBV27; clone_size: .; cdr3_aa: CASSDRGPEPQETQYF
j_call: TRBJ2-1; d_call: .; v_call: TRBV19; clone_size: once; cdr3_aa: CASSSGGSSYNEQFF
j_call: TRBJ1-2; d_call: .; v_call: TRBV10-3; clone_size: .; cdr3_aa: CAIKGDDYGYTF
j_call: TRBJ1-1; d_call: .; v_call: TRBV11-2; clone_size: once; cdr3_aa: CASSLPPGRVDTEAFF